This T cell receptor beta chain derives from a study of blood T cell repertoires in COVID-19. Study overall: Samples taken during acute and convalescent COVID-19 were collected in the United States, Italy and Spain. Nucleic acid was either cDNA or gDNA, and it came from T cells, B-cell-depleted T cells, or PBMCs.

Per the original methods: Reference gene primer amplification gave estimated nucleated cell counts. Profiled with immunoSEQ multiplex PCR; TCRdb holds only in-frame clones, not every one. V, J and clone size are taken as reported in that table, and D and trimming were inferred from the DNA itself. The sample shows around 97,000 clones, more than 70% of them seen only once. From germline, CDR1 is KGHSH and CDR2 LQKENI. V shed 2 bases, J shed 6 bases, and the junction held 14 bases outside the gene matches. This CDR3 has 18 amino acids. Sequencing was carried out using peripheral blood. V gene TRBV18 combines with J gene TRBJ2-2, with 8 bases matching TRBD2. The sequence came from a woman aged 55-70 years with acute or convalescent COVID-19. CDR3 sequence: CASSPIFSGSNMAGELFF. Here the CDR3 DNA reads TGTGCCAGCTCACCAATTTTCAGCGGGAGTAATATGGCCGGGGAGCTGTTTTTT.